This T cell receptor beta chain was sequenced in a study of blood T cells in healthy people across ages. V was trimmed by 1 base and J by 4 bases, leaving 22 bases between them. CDR1 and CDR2 from the germline V gene are SGHTA and FQGNSA. The CDR3 covers 18 residues. Findings and caveats of the study: A roughly linear age-dependent decrease characterized TCR beta diversity per million T cells.

A remark on this clonotype: Its antigen is unknown.

Then a second PCR, running about 7 to 11 cycles, was carried out with a sample-barcoded 5' primer and a J-beta primer mix. Per sample, CDR3-containing paired-end reads numbered at least 2.5 million. MiXCR, applied by TCRdb to the 5' RACE reads, yields one record per CDR3 protein. The table records 650,000 to 1,000,000 distinct CDR3 sequences, 46% of them present only once. Material: blood. This chain joins TRBV7-2 and TRBJ2-5; D possibly corresponds to TRBD2 (5 bases). The clonotype originates from a man older than 75 in good health. In DNA, the CDR3 is TGTGCCAGCAGCTTAGAGCTTCCAGCCCGGGGATCTGGAGAGACCCAGTACTTC. Amino acid sequence: CASSLELPARGSGETQYF.